The sequence of this T cell receptor beta chain was determined in a study of cytotoxic CD8 clonotypes in ibrutinib-treated CLL. Looking at the study overall: Samples showed on average approximately 260,000 productive templates and roughly 90,000 productive rearrangements.

Whole-study results and caveats: Ibrutinib response saw clonality rise, and progression saw it return toward baseline. T-cell clonality at baseline went above that of age-matched healthy donors and rose and fell with circulating CD8+ T-cell counts.

Clones were read by immunoSEQ multiplex PCR, and TCRdb kept only the in-frame ones, dropping some. Of roughly 150,000 clones listed, 81% are singletons. Trimming took 0 bases from V and 5 from J; bases not matched to a gene: 4. CDR1 is SGHRS, CDR2 YFSETQ, per germline. The CDR3 runs to 14 residues. The TCR beta libraries used about 2.2 micrograms of genomic DNA that came from cryopreserved PBMCs. This clone has only one observation. Its antigen is currently unknown. This receptor was taken from a human donor with chronic lymphocytic leukemia. Specimen: PBMCs, collected after 12 months of ibrutinib treatment. This sequence joins TRBV5-1 and TRBJ2-5, with 7 bases that match TRBD2. The CDR3 protein is CASSLAGTKETQYF. The CDR3 DNA reads TGCGCCAGCAGCTTGGCCGGGACTAAGGAGACCCAGTACTTC.